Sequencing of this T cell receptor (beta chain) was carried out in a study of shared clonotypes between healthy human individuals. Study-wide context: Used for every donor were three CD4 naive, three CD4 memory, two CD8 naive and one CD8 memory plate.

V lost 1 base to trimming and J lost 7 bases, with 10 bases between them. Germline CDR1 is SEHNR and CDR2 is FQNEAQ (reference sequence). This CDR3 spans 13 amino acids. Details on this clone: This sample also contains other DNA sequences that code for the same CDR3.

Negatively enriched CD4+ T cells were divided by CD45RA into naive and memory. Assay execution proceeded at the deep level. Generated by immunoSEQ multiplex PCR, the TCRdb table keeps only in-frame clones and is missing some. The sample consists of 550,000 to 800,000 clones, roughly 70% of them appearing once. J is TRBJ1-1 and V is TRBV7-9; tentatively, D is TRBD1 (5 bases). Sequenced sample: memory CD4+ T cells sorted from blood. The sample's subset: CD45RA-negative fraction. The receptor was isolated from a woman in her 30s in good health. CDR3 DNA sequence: TGTGCCAGCAGCTTAGGGCAGGGCAATGAAGCTTTCTTT. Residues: CASSLGQGNEAFF.